These T cell receptor beta chains were read from a single sample in a study of blood T cell repertoires in COVID-19. TCRdb's table, derived via immunoSEQ multiplex PCR, lists solely in-frame clones and lacks some. The sample shows about 180,000 clones, 80% to 90% of them seen only once. Sequenced: peripheral blood. The receptor set was obtained from a man aged 45-65 years with active or convalescent COVID-19. CDR3s include the opening cysteine and the closing phenylalanine or tryptophan. The D gene is left open where the match is weak. Rows give clone size only sometimes, using once, few, many, or a class for an expanded clone.

.,TRBV7-2,TRBJ2-4,.,CASSLVSLAKNIQYF,TGTGCCAGCAGCTTAGTATCCCTAGCCAAAAACATTCAGTACTTC
.,TRBV10-2,TRBJ2-1,.,CASSDNNEQFF,TGCGCCAGCAGTGATAACAATGAGCAGTTCTTC
.,TRBV5-1,TRBJ2-5,TRBD1,CASSKATLGQGGETQYF,TGCGCCAGCAGCAAGGCAACTCTGGGACAGGGCGGGGAGACCCAGTACTTC
.,TRBV7-2,TRBJ2-7,.,CASSLGVSLYEQYF,TGTGCCAGCAGCTTAGGGGTTAGCCTCTACGAGCAGTACTTC
.,TRBV18,TRBJ2-6,TRBD2,CASSPTRGSFSGANVLTF,TGTGCCAGCTCACCTACCCGCGGGAGTTTCTCTGGGGCCAACGTCCTGACTTTC
.,TRBV2,TRBJ1-5,.,CASREGPNSNQSQHF,TGTGCCAGCCGGGAGGGCCCCAATAGCAATCAGTCCCAGCATTTT
.,TRBV6-5,TRBJ1-3,.,CASSLGQSGNTIYF,TGTGCCAGCAGCCTCGGACAGAGTGGAAACACCATATATTTT
.,TRBV28,TRBJ2-3,TRBD2,CASGLAGAVATDTQYF,TGTGCCAGCGGACTAGCGGGGGCCGTTGCGACAGATACGCAGTATTTT
.,TRBV4-2,TRBJ2-6,TRBD1,CASSLSSDRAGANVLTF,TGTGCCAGCAGCCTCTCTTCCGACAGGGCTGGGGCCAACGTCCTGACTTTC
.,TRBV6-2/TRBV6-3,TRBJ2-1,.,CASSRQSYRVVGGNEQFF,TGTGCCAGCAGCCGCCAGTCCTACAGGGTCGTTGGTGGGAATGAGCAGTTCTTC
.,TRBV7-2,TRBJ2-1,.,CASSQFGGLNEQFF,TGTGCCAGCAGTCAATTCGGGGGGCTCAATGAGCAGTTCTTC
.,TRBV6-5,TRBJ1-6,TRBD1,CASRTGGFSPLHF,TGTGCCAGCAGGACAGGGGGATTCTCACCCCTCCACTTT
.,TRBV5-1,TRBJ2-7,TRBD1,CASSKKDSGTGAEQYF,TGCGCCAGCAGCAAAAAAGATAGCGGGACAGGGGCCGAGCAGTACTTC
.,TRBV30,TRBJ1-2,.,CAWSAGRNYGYTF,TGTGCCTGGAGTGCTGGGCGCAACTATGGCTACACCTTC
.,TRBV28,TRBJ2-1,.,CASSSESTPGANGQFF,TGTGCCAGCAGTTCCGAAAGCACTCCAGGCGCAAATGGGCAGTTCTTC
once,TRBV19,TRBJ2-1,.,CASSIVGGQPFF,TGTGCCAGTAGTATTGTCGGGGGGCAACCGTTCTTC
.,TRBV5-1,TRBJ1-2,TRBD1,CASSFKRGTDYGYTF,TGCGCCAGCAGCTTTAAGAGGGGGACAGACTATGGCTACACCTTC
.,TRBV3-1/TRBV3-2,TRBJ2-2,TRBD1,CASSRDRDYTGELFF,TGTGCCAGCAGCCGGGACAGGGATTACACCGGGGAGCTGTTTTTT
.,TRBV5-4,TRBJ1-2,.,CASSFSGYEYGYTF,TGTGCCAGCAGCTTTTCGGGGTATGAATATGGCTACACCTTC
.,TRBV2,TRBJ2-5,TRBD2,CASNLLAGGQETQYF,TGTGCCAGCAATCTACTAGCGGGGGGGCAAGAGACCCAGTACTTC
.,TRBV7-6,TRBJ2-2,.,CASSLRHEGNTGELFF,TGTGCCAGCAGCTTACGTCACGAGGGGAACACCGGGGAGCTGTTTTTT
once,TRBV16,TRBJ1-1,TRBD1,CASSQLQGGTEAFF,TGTGCCAGCAGCCAATTGCAGGGGGGAACTGAAGCTTTCTTT
.,TRBV29-1,TRBJ2-3,TRBD1,CSVEIGDRVEGTDTQYF,TGCAGCGTTGAAATAGGGGACAGGGTTGAGGGCACAGATACGCAGTATTTT
once,TRBV7-2,TRBJ1-5,.,CASSSGGPFNQPQHF,TGTGCCAGCAGCTCGGGGGGGCCCTTCAATCAGCCCCAGCATTTT
.,TRBV5-5,TRBJ2-7,TRBD2,CASSLSGTENYEQYF,TGTGCCAGCAGCCTTAGCGGGACGGAAAACTACGAGCAGTACTTC